This TCR beta chain originates from a study of T cells in Graves' hyperthyroidism and ophthalmopathy. Across the study: Pretreatment peripheral blood was obtained at initial diagnosis.

Overall study findings and caveats: Most thyroid clonotypes expanded above 0.001 appeared in blood too.

TCR beta CDR3 sequences were amplified from RNA transcripts. The TCR CDR3 first-round RT-PCR relied on the HTBI primer set. TCRdb itself ran the multiplex PCR reads through MiXCR, one entry per CDR3 protein. The data contain around 700,000 distinct CDR3 sequences, under 20% of them singletons. Extraction of PBMCs used approximately 10 ml of fresh peripheral blood. CDR3 length: 11 residues. The germline CDR1 and CDR2 sequences are DFQATT and SNEGSKA (reference sequence). This clonotype appeared many times. Its specificity is not known. Sequencing input: blood. The sequence derives from a woman aged 45-65 years with Graves' hyperthyroidism that later progressed to Graves' ophthalmopathy. The J gene is TRBJ2-5, the V gene TRBV20-1; D is possibly TRBD1 or TRBD2 (6 bases each). Here the CDR3 DNA reads TGCAGCAGAAGGGGGGAAGAGACCCAGTACTTC. Translating it yields CSRRGEETQYF.